This T cell receptor (beta chain) was captured by sequencing in a study of T cells in localized non-small cell lung cancer. V lost 3 bases, J lost 4 bases, and 16 bases lay in between. The CDR3 is 15 residues long. The germline gives CDR1 SGDLS, CDR2 YYNGEE. Profiling relied on immunoSEQ multiplex PCR, and the TCRdb table lists in-frame clones only, not all of them. The sample yields under 65,000 clones, approximately 90% seen once. The chain joins TRBV9 to TRBJ2-5; D is possibly TRBD1 or TRBD2 (5 bases each). This TCR derives from a man aged 35-69 years with stage I squamous cell lung carcinoma. Sequences were derived from peripheral blood, sampled before any cancer treatment. CDR3 amino acids: CASSAWKGTAETQYF. CDR3 in DNA: TGTGCCAGCAGCGCCTGGAAGGGGACGGCAGAGACCCAGTACTTC.